This paragraph covers one T cell receptor (beta chain) sequence. In the original processing: It was from reference gene primer amplification that nucleated cell counts were estimated. Measured with immunoSEQ multiplex PCR; TCRdb has only the in-frame clones, and not every one. V, J and clone size derive from that table, while D and trimming were established from the DNA sequence. The data show 120,000 or so clones, around 76% seen once. This specimen belongs to a study of blood T cell repertoires in COVID-19. Turning to the study itself: Acute and convalescent COVID-19 specimens originated in the United States, Italy and Spain. PBMCs, B-cell-depleted T cells, or T cells provided the cDNA or gDNA that made up the material.

Germline V CDR1 and CDR2: SGHTA, FQGNSA. This CDR3 has 15 residues. Trimming removed 2 bases at V and 5 bases at J, with 12 bases between. The receptor's source is an elderly woman with acute or convalescent COVID-19. Sequenced input: peripheral blood. V and J are TRBV7-2 and TRBJ2-2; D perhaps matches TRBD2 (6 bases). The CDR3 DNA reads as TGTGCCAGCAGCTTAAGGGCCGCGGGGACCGGGGAGCTGTTTTTT. It translates to CASSLRAAGTGELFF.